Listed below are T cell receptor beta chains from one sample, sequenced in a study of blood T cell repertoires in COVID-19. Some clones are missing from TCRdb's copy, which holds only in-frame ones; the method was immunoSEQ multiplex PCR. Of 400,000 to 450,000 clones listed, 70% to 90% are singletons. Sequencing was carried out using peripheral blood. These receptors came from a man aged 18-30 years with COVID-19, enrolled during active disease. The CDR3 runs from the conserved cysteine through the conserved F or W. D genes are given only for firm matches. Some rows mark clone size as missing; the rest say once, few, many or name a class of expanded clone.

clone size | D gene | J gene | V gene | CDR3 protein | CDR3 DNA
few | . | TRBJ2-7 | TRBV6-2/TRBV6-3 | CASSYGAGDEQYF | TGTGCCAGCAGTTACGGGGCAGGCGACGAGCAGTACTTC
few | . | TRBJ2-5 | TRBV5-1 | CASSLAENGETQYF | TGCGCCAGCAGCTTGGCGGAAAACGGGGAGACCCAGTACTTC
once | TRBD1 | TRBJ1-5 | TRBV27 | CASSSPRTGKNQPQHF | TGTGCCAGCAGTTCGCCGAGGACAGGGAAGAATCAGCCCCAGCATTTT
. | TRBD2 | TRBJ2-7 | TRBV5-4 | CASSLGLAPYEQYF | TGTGCCAGCAGCTTGGGACTAGCTCCCTACGAGCAGTACTTC
. | . | TRBJ2-7 | TRBV3-1/TRBV3-2 | CASSQVSAEQYF | TGTGCCAGCAGCCAAGTGAGTGCCGAGCAGTACTTC
. | TRBD1 | TRBJ1-2 | TRBV3-1/TRBV3-2 | CASSNRGSFGYTF | TGTGCCAGCAGTAACAGGGGGAGTTTTGGCTACACCTTC
. | . | TRBJ1-5 | TRBV5-6 | CASSWGGRRNQPQHF | TGTGCCAGCAGCTGGGGGGGACGAAGGAATCAGCCCCAGCATTTT
. | TRBD2 | TRBJ2-1 | TRBV4-1 | CASSQETGTSGYNEQFF | TGCGCCAGCAGCCAAGAAACCGGGACTAGCGGATACAATGAGCAGTTCTTC
. | . | TRBJ2-7 | TRBV9 | CASSVVAGPYEQYF | TGTGCCAGCAGCGTAGTCGCGGGACCCTACGAGCAGTACTTC
. | TRBD2 | TRBJ2-3 | TRBV14 | CASSQDRGGPWTQYF | TGTGCCAGCAGCCAAGACCGGGGGGGGCCGTGGACGCAGTATTTT
once | . | TRBJ2-7 | TRBV6-6 | CASRHARGNEQYF | TGTGCCAGCAGGCACGCGAGGGGGAACGAGCAGTACTTC
. | . | TRBJ1-2 | TRBV7-9 | CASSREQVVGGYTF | TGTGCCAGCAGCAGGGAACAGGTCGTAGGTGGCTACACCTTC
. | TRBD2 | TRBJ2-7 | TRBV7-2 | CASSLSGRSSYEQYF | TGTGCCAGCAGCCTTAGCGGGAGAAGCTCCTACGAGCAGTACTTC
. | . | TRBJ1-1 | TRBV5-4 | CASSLGGITDTEAFF | TGTGCCAGCAGCTTGGGAGGGATTACGGACACTGAAGCTTTCTTT
. | TRBD1 | TRBJ2-7 | TRBV5-4 | CASSKVGQGANEQYF | TGTGCCAGCAGCAAAGTGGGACAGGGGGCCAACGAGCAGTACTTC
. | . | TRBJ1-1 | TRBV5-4 | CASSLEGARGYEAFF | TGTGCCAGCAGCTTGGAGGGAGCCAGGGGCTATGAAGCTTTCTTT
. | TRBD1 | TRBJ2-2 | TRBV29-1 | CSGQGDTGELFF | TGCAGCGGCCAGGGGGACACCGGGGAGCTGTTTTTT
. | . | TRBJ2-5 | TRBV7-2 | CASSPRVQETQYF | TGTGCCAGCAGCCCCAGGGTCCAAGAGACCCAGTACTTC
. | . | TRBJ1-1 | TRBV19 | CASTIGGTEAFF | TGTGCCAGTACCATAGGGGGTACTGAAGCTTTCTTT
. | . | TRBJ1-3 | TRBV27 | CASGEGGNTIYF | TGTGCCAGCGGGGAGGGCGGAAACACCATATATTTT
once | TRBD1 | TRBJ1-2 | TRBV4-1 | CASSQSPGQGFYGYTF | TGCGCCAGCAGCCAGTCCCCGGGACAGGGCTTCTATGGCTACACCTTC
. | TRBD2 | TRBJ2-1 | TRBV7-3 | CASSSGLAGASYNEQFF | TGTGCCAGCAGCTCTGGACTAGCGGGGGCCTCCTACAATGAGCAGTTCTTC
. | TRBD2 | TRBJ2-1 | TRBV5-1 | CASSKTSGNPNEQFF | TGCGCCAGCAGCAAGACTAGCGGGAATCCCAATGAGCAGTTCTTC
. | TRBD2 | TRBJ2-5 | TRBV13 | CASSPNAITSGGNQETQYF | TGTGCCAGCAGCCCGAACGCAATAACTAGCGGGGGGAACCAAGAGACCCAGTACTTC
. | TRBD2 | TRBJ2-5 | TRBV2 | CASQGEGETQYF | TGTGCCAGCCAAGGGGAGGGGGAGACCCAGTACTTC
. | . | TRBJ2-1 | TRBV30 | CAWRPRRLPDYNEQFF | TGTGCCTGGAGACCCCGGCGGCTACCCGACTACAATGAGCAGTTCTTC
. | TRBD2 | TRBJ2-7 | TRBV6-5 | CASSWGGSSYEQYF | TGTGCCAGCAGTTGGGGCGGGAGCTCCTACGAGCAGTACTTC
. | TRBD2 | TRBJ2-2 | TRBV5-1 | CASSSGTSGIGTGELFF | TGCGCCAGCAGCTCCGGGACTAGCGGGATAGGGACCGGGGAGCTGTTTTTT
. | TRBD1 | TRBJ1-2 | TRBV6-5 | CASIGQGIGSGYTF | TGTGCCAGCATCGGACAGGGAATCGGATCTGGCTACACCTTC
. | . | TRBJ1-6 | TRBV5-1 | CASSLDGTRTSPLHF | TGCGCCAGCAGCTTGGACGGGACTCGAACTTCACCCCTCCACTTT
. | TRBD1 | TRBJ1-4 | TRBV4-1 | CASSQDREKLFF | TGCGCCAGCAGCCAGGACAGGGAAAAACTGTTTTTT
. | TRBD1 | TRBJ2-2 | TRBV18 | CASSPPRGRGTGELFF | TGTGCCAGCTCACCCCCCAGGGGGCGTGGGACCGGGGAGCTGTTTTTT
. | . | TRBJ2-7 | TRBV6-5 | CASSSSSYEQYF | TGTGCCAGCAGTAGTAGCTCCTACGAGCAGTACTTC
. | TRBD1 | TRBJ2-7 | TRBV5-5 | CASNPIVYVGTENYEQYF | TGTGCCAGCAACCCGATAGTATACGTCGGGACAGAAAACTACGAGCAGTACTTC
once | . | TRBJ2-7 | TRBV18 | CASSPGQELYEQYF | TGTGCCAGCTCACCGGGACAAGAACTATACGAGCAGTACTTC
. | . | TRBJ2-2 | TRBV21-1 | CASSKEASGTGELFF | TGTGCCAGCAGCAAAGAAGCTAGCGGCACCGGGGAGCTGTTTTTT
. | TRBD1 | TRBJ2-5 | TRBV3-1/TRBV3-2 | CASSQDAGGWETQYF | TGTGCCAGCAGCCAAGATGCAGGGGGCTGGGAGACCCAGTACTTC
. | . | TRBJ1-1 | TRBV2 | CASSVDSGADTEAFF | TGTGCCAGCAGTGTGGATTCAGGGGCGGACACTGAAGCTTTCTTT
. | . | TRBJ1-5 | TRBV19 | CASSIVGRLKPQHF | TGTGCCAGTAGTATTGTGGGGCGTCTAAAGCCCCAGCATTTT
. | TRBD1 | TRBJ2-5 | TRBV29-1 | CSAGTGGYETQYF | TGCAGCGCCGGGACAGGGGGTTACGAGACCCAGTACTTC
. | TRBD2 | TRBJ2-7 | TRBV7-9 | CASSLDAGDEQYF | TGTGCCAGCAGCTTAGATGCGGGGGACGAGCAGTACTTC
. | . | TRBJ2-3 | TRBV12-3/TRBV12-4 | CASSFRVTDTQYF | TGTGCCAGCAGCTTCAGGGTCACAGATACGCAGTATTTT
. | TRBD2 | TRBJ2-1 | TRBV19 | CASSIYLAGGVNEQFF | TGTGCCAGTAGTATATATCTAGCGGGGGGAGTCAATGAGCAGTTCTTC
once | . | TRBJ2-3 | TRBV6-5 | CASTKGGGIDTQYF | TGTGCCAGCACCAAGGGTGGGGGGATAGATACGCAGTATTTT
. | TRBD2 | TRBJ2-7 | TRBV5-1 | CASSRGGGRAYEQYF | TGCGCCAGCAGCCGGGGTGGTGGGAGGGCCTACGAGCAGTACTTC
. | . | TRBJ2-7 | TRBV19 | CASSIGLGVSSYEQYF | TGTGCCAGTAGTATAGGATTAGGGGTTAGCTCCTACGAGCAGTACTTC
. | TRBD1 | TRBJ1-6 | TRBV2 | CASSEWGGQGTSPLHF | TGTGCCAGCAGTGAGTGGGGGGGACAGGGTACATCACCCCTCCACTTT
. | TRBD1 | TRBJ2-4 | TRBV19 | CASSGAGGPAKNIQYF | TGTGCCAGTAGTGGTGCAGGGGGCCCAGCCAAAAACATTCAGTACTTC
. | TRBD1 | TRBJ1-4 | TRBV7-9 | CASSPAGQGLWEKLFF | TGTGCCAGCAGCCCAGCTGGACAGGGGCTTTGGGAAAAACTGTTTTTT
. | TRBD1 | TRBJ1-2 | TRBV3-1/TRBV3-2 | CASSQDWTGLLGGYTF | TGTGCCAGCAGCCAAGATTGGACAGGGCTTTTAGGGGGCTACACCTTC
. | . | TRBJ2-1 | TRBV9 | CASSVANPGHNEQFF | TGTGCCAGCAGCGTAGCGAATCCGGGTCACAATGAGCAGTTCTTC